This TCR beta chain was sequenced in a study of blood T cell repertoires in COVID-19. Whole-study context: The samples span acute and convalescent COVID-19 from the United States, Italy and Spain.

The CDR3 totals 16 residues. The V segment lost 0 bases and the J segment 4 bases; nucleotides outside the gene matches: 7. Germline CDR1 and CDR2: SGHRS and YFSETQ. Clones were read by immunoSEQ multiplex PCR, and TCRdb kept only the in-frame ones, dropping some. Among about 260,000 clones listed, about 90% were seen once. The V call is TRBV5-1, the J call TRBJ1-2; 9 bases match TRBD1. The sample consisted of peripheral blood. This TCR was recovered from a middle-aged woman with acute or convalescent COVID-19. This CDR3 is CASSLAYLTGGYGYTF. The DNA for the CDR3 is TGCGCCAGCAGCTTGGCCTACTTGACAGGGGGCTATGGCTACACCTTC.